Shown below are 4 T cell receptor beta chains from a single sample sequenced in a study of CD8+ T cells in alopecia areata. RNA extraction was followed by reverse transcription into cDNA, which acted as the sequencing template. TCRdb's table, derived via immunoSEQ multiplex PCR, lists solely in-frame clones and lacks some. The sample includes more than 110,000 clones, about 60% of them seen just once. The sample was CD4+ T cells sorted from blood, taken at week 0. These TCRs come from a human donor with alopecia areata.

This chain connects TRBV7-3 to TRBJ2-1, with D unclear. Trimming removed 2 bases at V and 7 bases at J, with 9 bases between. The CDR3 length is 13 residues. Germline lookup yields CDR1 SGHTA and CDR2 FQGTGA. CDR3 DNA sequence: TGTGCCAGCAGCTTACGGCCGGTGAATGAGCAGTTCTTC. Residues: CASSLRPVNEQFF.

This clone came up once. V usage is TRBV4-3 and J usage is TRBJ2-2, with a possible D match to TRBD1 (6 bases). CDR3 size: 17 residues. Per the germline V gene, CDR1 is LGHNA and CDR2 is YSLEER. Trimming pared 0 bases from V and 5 bases from J, leaving 16 bases between. The DNA of the CDR3 is TGCGCCAGCAGCCAAGATCAAGGGGGTGTAAGGACCGGGGAGCTGTTTTTT. Its translation: CASSQDQGGVRTGELFF.

This rearrangement joins TRBV29-1 to TRBJ1-3; D is uncertain. This CDR3 spans 14 amino acids. V lost 3 bases and J 2 bases, leaving 11 bases between the germline ends. Germline V gives CDR1 SQVTM, CDR2 ANQGSEA. The CDR3 loop is CSVEGGKAGNTIYF. CDR3 in DNA: TGCAGCGTTGAGGGCGGGAAGGCTGGAAACACCATATATTTT.

This chain connects TRBV7-6 to TRBJ1-5; 7 nucleotides agree with TRBD1. Losses at the gene ends were 10 bases for V and 5 bases for J; bases not matched to a gene: 11. CDR1 SGHVS and CDR2 FNYEAQ come from the germline V gene. This CDR3 has 14 amino acids. The CDR3 DNA reads as TGTGCCACCATCAGGGACAGCGGGGATCAGCCCCAGCATTTT. It codes for CATIRDSGDQPQHF.